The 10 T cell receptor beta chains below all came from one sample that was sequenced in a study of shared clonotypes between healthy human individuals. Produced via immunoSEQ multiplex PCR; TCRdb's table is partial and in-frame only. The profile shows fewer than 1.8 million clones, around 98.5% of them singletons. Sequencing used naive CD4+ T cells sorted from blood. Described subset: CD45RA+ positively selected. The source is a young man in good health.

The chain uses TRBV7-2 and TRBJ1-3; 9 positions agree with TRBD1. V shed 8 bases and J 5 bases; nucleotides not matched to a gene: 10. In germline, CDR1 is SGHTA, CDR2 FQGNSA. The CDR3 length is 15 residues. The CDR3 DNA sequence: TGTGCCAGCGGAGGAGACAGGGGGACCAGAAACACCATATATTTT. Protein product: CASGGDRGTRNTIYF.

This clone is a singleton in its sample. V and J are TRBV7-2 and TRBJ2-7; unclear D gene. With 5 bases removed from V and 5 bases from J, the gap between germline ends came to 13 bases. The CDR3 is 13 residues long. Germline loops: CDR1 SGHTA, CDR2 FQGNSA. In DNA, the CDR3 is TGTGCCAGCAGCCGGCGGCTTAGGGACGAGCAGTACTTC. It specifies CASSRRLRDEQYF.

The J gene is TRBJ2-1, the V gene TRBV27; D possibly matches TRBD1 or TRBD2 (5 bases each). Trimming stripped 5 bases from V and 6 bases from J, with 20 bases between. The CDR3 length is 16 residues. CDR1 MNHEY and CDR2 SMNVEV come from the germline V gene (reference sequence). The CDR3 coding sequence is TGTGCCAGCAGTCACCCCCGGGGCCCGGGCGGCAATGAGCAGTTCTTC. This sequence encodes CASSHPRGPGGNEQFF.

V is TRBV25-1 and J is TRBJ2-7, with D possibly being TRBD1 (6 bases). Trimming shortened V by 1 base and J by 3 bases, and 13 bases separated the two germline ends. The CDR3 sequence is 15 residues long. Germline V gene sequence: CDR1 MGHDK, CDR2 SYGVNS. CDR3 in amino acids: CASSESGTKGYEQYF. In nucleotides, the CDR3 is TGTGCCAGCAGTGAATCGGGGACAAAAGGCTACGAGCAGTACTTC.

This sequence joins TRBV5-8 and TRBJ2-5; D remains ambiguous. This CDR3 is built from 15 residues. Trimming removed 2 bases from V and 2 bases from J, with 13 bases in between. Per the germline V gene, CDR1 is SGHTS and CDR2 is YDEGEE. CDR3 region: CASSFGSTVQETQYF. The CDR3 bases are TGTGCCAGCAGCTTTGGGTCGACGGTACAAGAGACCCAGTACTTC.

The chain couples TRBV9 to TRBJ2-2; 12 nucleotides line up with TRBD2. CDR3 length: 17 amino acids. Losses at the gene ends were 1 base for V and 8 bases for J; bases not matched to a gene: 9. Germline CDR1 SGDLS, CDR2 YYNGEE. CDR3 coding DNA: TGTGCCAGCAGCGTACGTCTAGCGGGAGGGCCGCAGGGGGAGCTGTTTTTT. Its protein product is CASSVRLAGGPQGELFF.

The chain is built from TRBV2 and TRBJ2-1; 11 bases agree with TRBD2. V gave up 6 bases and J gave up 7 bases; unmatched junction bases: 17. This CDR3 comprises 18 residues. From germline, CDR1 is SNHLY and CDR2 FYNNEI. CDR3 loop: CASRFPGLAAAGGNEQFF. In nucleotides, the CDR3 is TGTGCCAGCAGGTTCCCGGGACTAGCGGCGGCGGGTGGGAATGAGCAGTTCTTC.

CDR3 loop: CASSLRKTGGFEQYF. The CDR3 coding sequence is TGTGCCAGCAGTTTACGGAAGACAGGGGGCTTCGAGCAGTACTTC. The V and J genes are TRBV27 and TRBJ2-7, with TRBD1 matching over 10 bases. V lost 2 bases, J lost 6 bases, and 7 bases stayed unmatched. The germline gives CDR1 MNHEY, CDR2 SMNVEV (reference sequence). This CDR3 spans 15 amino acids.

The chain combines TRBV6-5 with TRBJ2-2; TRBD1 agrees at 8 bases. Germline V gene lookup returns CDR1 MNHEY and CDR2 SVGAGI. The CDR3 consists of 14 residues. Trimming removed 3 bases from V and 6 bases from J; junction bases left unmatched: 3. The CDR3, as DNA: TGTGCCAGCAGTTATGTACAGGGGGCCGGGGAGCTGTTTTTT. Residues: CASSYVQGAGELFF.

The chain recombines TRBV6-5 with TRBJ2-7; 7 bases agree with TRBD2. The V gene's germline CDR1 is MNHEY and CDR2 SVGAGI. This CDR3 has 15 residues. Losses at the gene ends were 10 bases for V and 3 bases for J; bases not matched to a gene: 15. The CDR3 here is CATMGGAGWSYEQYF. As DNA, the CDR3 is TGTGCCACCATGGGAGGGGCAGGATGGAGCTACGAGCAGTACTTC.